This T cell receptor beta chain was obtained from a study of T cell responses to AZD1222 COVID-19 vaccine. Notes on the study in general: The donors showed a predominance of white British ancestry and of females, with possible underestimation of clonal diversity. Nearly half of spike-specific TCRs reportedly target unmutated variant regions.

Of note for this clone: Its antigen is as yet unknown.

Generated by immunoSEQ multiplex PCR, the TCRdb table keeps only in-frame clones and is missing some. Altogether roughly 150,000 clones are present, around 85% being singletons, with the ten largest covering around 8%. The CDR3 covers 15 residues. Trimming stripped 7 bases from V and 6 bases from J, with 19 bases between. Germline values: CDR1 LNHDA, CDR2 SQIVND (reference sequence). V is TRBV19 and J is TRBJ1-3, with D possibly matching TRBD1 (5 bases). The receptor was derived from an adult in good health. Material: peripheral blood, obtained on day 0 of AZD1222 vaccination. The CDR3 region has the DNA TGTGCCAGTACCCATGGCAGGGTGAACCCAAACACCATATATTTT. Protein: CASTHGRVNPNTIYF.